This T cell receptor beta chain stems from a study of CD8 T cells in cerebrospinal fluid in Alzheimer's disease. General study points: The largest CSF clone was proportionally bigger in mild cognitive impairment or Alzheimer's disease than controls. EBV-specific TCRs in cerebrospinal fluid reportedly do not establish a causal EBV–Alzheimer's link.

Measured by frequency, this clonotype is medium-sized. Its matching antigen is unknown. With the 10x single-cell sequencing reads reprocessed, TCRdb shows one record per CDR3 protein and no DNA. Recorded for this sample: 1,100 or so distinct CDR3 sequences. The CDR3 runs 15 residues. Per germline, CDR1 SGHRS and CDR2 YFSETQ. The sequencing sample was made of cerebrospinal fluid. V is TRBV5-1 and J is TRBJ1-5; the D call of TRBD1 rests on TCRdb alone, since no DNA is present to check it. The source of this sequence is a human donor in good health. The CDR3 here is CASSLGTGSNQPQHF.